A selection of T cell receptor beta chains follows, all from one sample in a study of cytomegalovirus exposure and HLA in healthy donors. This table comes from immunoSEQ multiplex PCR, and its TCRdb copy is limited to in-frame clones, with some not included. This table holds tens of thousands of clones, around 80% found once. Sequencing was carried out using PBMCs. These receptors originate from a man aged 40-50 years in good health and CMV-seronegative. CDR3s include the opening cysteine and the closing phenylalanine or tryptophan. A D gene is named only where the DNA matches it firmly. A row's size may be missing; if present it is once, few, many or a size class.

DNA: TGTGCCAGCAGTGGTTACGGGGGTGGCTCCTACGAGCAGTACTTC
CDR3: CASSGYGGGSYEQYF
V: TRBV28
J: TRBJ2-7
size: -
D: -

DNA: TGTGCCAGCAGTGAGCAGCTTGACTGGACTGAAGCTTTCTTT
CDR3: CASSEQLDWTEAFF
V: TRBV6-1
J: TRBJ1-1
size: -
D: -

DNA: TGTGCCATCAGGGGGACTAGCGGTTCCTACGAGCAGTACTTC
CDR3: CAIRGTSGSYEQYF
V: TRBV10-3
J: TRBJ2-7
size: -
D: TRBD2

DNA: TGTGCCAGCAGCGTAAACCCCGGGGGGTTGGGGGGGACGATCACAGATACGCAGTATTTT
CDR3: CASSVNPGGLGGTITDTQYF
V: TRBV9
J: TRBJ2-3
size: -
D: TRBD2

DNA: TGTGCCAGCTCCTTTCAGGGGGTGACCCCCATTCAGTACTTC
CDR3: CASSFQGVTPIQYF
V: TRBV18
J: TRBJ2-4
size: -
D: TRBD1

DNA: TGCGCCAGCAGCCCGGACAGAGATTTACCCCTCCACTTT
CDR3: CASSPDRDLPLHF
V: TRBV5-1
J: TRBJ1-6
size: once
D: -

DNA: TGTGCCAGCTCACCCGGGACAGGCTACGAGCAGTACTTC
CDR3: CASSPGTGYEQYF
V: TRBV18
J: TRBJ2-7
size: -
D: TRBD1

DNA: TGTGCCAGCAGCTTAGATGGACAGGGTCCCCTCGAGCAGTACTTC
CDR3: CASSLDGQGPLEQYF
V: TRBV11-2
J: TRBJ2-7
size: -
D: TRBD1

DNA: TGCAGCGTTGGAGGACTAGCGTGGAACACCGGGGAGCTGTTTTTT
CDR3: CSVGGLAWNTGELFF
V: TRBV29-1
J: TRBJ2-2
size: -
D: TRBD2

DNA: TGTGCCAGCAGTGAAATGATTGGACTCAGAGCGGGGACCCAGTACTTC
CDR3: CASSEMIGLRAGTQYF
V: TRBV2
J: TRBJ2-5
size: -
D: -

DNA: TGTGCCAGCTGCACAGACCAAGAGACCCAGTACTTC
CDR3: CASCTDQETQYF
V: TRBV7-8
J: TRBJ2-5
size: -
D: -

DNA: TGTGCCAGCAGCTTATATCGGGGGGCGGATCCCTACGAGCAGTACTTC
CDR3: CASSLYRGADPYEQYF
V: TRBV7-9
J: TRBJ2-7
size: -
D: -

DNA: TGTGCCAGCAGCCCTGGGCTCCCCGGGGTCCCTTACGAGCAGTACTTC
CDR3: CASSPGLPGVPYEQYF
V: TRBV7-9
J: TRBJ2-7
size: -
D: -

DNA: TGTGCCAGCAGAAGAGGGGGTGGTAATGAAAAACTGTTTTTT
CDR3: CASRRGGGNEKLFF
V: TRBV7-9
J: TRBJ1-4
size: few
D: -

DNA: TGTGCCAGTAGTTCCCTACGCAGCGGGCTGCAAGAGACCCAGTACTTC
CDR3: CASSSLRSGLQETQYF
V: TRBV19
J: TRBJ2-5
size: -
D: -

DNA: TGTGCCAGCAGTGACAACGGGGAGCTGTTCTTC
CDR3: CASSDNGELFF
V: TRBV6-4
J: TRBJ2-1
size: -
D: -

DNA: TGTGCCAGCAGCTTAGTCGCGGACACGGGCTACACCTTC
CDR3: CASSLVADTGYTF
V: TRBV7-9
J: TRBJ1-2
size: -
D: -

DNA: TGTGCCAGCAGCCTTCCCTCAAGCGGGAGAGGCGAGCAGTACTTC
CDR3: CASSLPSSGRGEQYF
V: TRBV5-4
J: TRBJ2-7
size: -
D: TRBD2

DNA: TGTGCCAGCAGTCCCACCCGGGGGGCCGGCAATCAGCCCCAGCATTTT
CDR3: CASSPTRGAGNQPQHF
V: TRBV6-6
J: TRBJ1-5
size: -
D: -

DNA: TGTGCCAGCAGTCCCCCTACAGCCAACACCATATATTTT
CDR3: CASSPPTANTIYF
V: TRBV28
J: TRBJ1-3
size: -
D: -

DNA: TGTGCCAGCAGTTTATCTCGTCCGGGTCTGTCCTACGAGCAGTACTTC
CDR3: CASSLSRPGLSYEQYF
V: TRBV27
J: TRBJ2-7
size: -
D: -

DNA: TGTGCCAGCAGCTTAGCGGCATTCGGCAGGGGAGGCACAGATACGCAGTATTTT
CDR3: CASSLAAFGRGGTDTQYF
V: TRBV7-9
J: TRBJ2-3
size: once
D: -

DNA: TGTGCCAGCAGCCCTTTAGATAACTCCTACGAGCAGTACTTC
CDR3: CASSPLDNSYEQYF
V: TRBV28
J: TRBJ2-7
size: -
D: -

DNA: TGTGCCAGCAGTTCCCCGAGCGGGAGCACCTACGAGCAGTACTTC
CDR3: CASSSPSGSTYEQYF
V: TRBV6-5
J: TRBJ2-7
size: -
D: TRBD2

DNA: TGCGCCAGCAGCCAAGGTCCATGGCAGGGAGGTGCCAATGAGCAGTTCTTC
CDR3: CASSQGPWQGGANEQFF
V: TRBV4-1
J: TRBJ2-1
size: -
D: -

DNA: TGTGCCAGCAGCTTAGGACGTCTTGGGACAGGGGGCCCCAACACTGAAGCTTTCTTT
CDR3: CASSLGRLGTGGPNTEAFF
V: TRBV7-9
J: TRBJ1-1
size: -
D: TRBD1

DNA: TGTGCCTGGGAGAATGGGAACACCATATATTTT
CDR3: CAWENGNTIYF
V: TRBV2
J: TRBJ1-3
size: few
D: -

DNA: TGTGCCAGCAGCTTGGGGGGGGACAGTTGGTTCTCCTACAATGAGCAGTTCTTC
CDR3: CASSLGGDSWFSYNEQFF
V: TRBV5-6
J: TRBJ2-1
size: -
D: -

DNA: TGCGCCAGCAGCCAAGAATTGCGGGGAAGGCCAAACAATGAGCAGTTCTTC
CDR3: CASSQELRGRPNNEQFF
V: TRBV4-1
J: TRBJ2-1
size: -
D: -

DNA: TGTGCCAGTAGCCTCGGACAGGGCAACACTGAAGCTTTCTTT
CDR3: CASSLGQGNTEAFF
V: TRBV19
J: TRBJ1-1
size: once
D: TRBD1

DNA: TGTGCCAGCAGCTTTGAAGGGGCTGCCCTCTCCTACGAGCAGTACTTC
CDR3: CASSFEGAALSYEQYF
V: TRBV5-4
J: TRBJ2-7
size: -
D: -

DNA: TGTGCCAGCAGCTCTCGGACTGAAGATACGCAGTATTTT
CDR3: CASSSRTEDTQYF
V: TRBV11-1
J: TRBJ2-3
size: once
D: -

DNA: TGTGCCAGCAGCGCCCACTCCGTGGGGGACTTTTACACAGATACGCAGTATTTT
CDR3: CASSAHSVGDFYTDTQYF
V: TRBV9
J: TRBJ2-3
size: -
D: -

DNA: TGTGCCAGCAGCTCACAGACAGGCTCCTCGACCGGGGAGCTGTTTTTT
CDR3: CASSSQTGSSTGELFF
V: TRBV7-9
J: TRBJ2-2
size: -
D: -

DNA: TGTGCCAGCATAGGCGACTCGAACACTGAAGCTTTCTTT
CDR3: CASIGDSNTEAFF
V: TRBV6-5
J: TRBJ1-1
size: -
D: -

DNA: TGTGCCAGCAGCGTAGCCGGACAGGGACGGCCCCTCCACTTT
CDR3: CASSVAGQGRPLHF
V: TRBV9
J: TRBJ1-6
size: -
D: TRBD1

DNA: TGTGCCAGCAGCCCTAGCGGAAACACAGATACGCAGTATTTT
CDR3: CASSPSGNTDTQYF
V: TRBV11-2
J: TRBJ2-3
size: -
D: TRBD2

DNA: TGTGCCAGCAGCTTAGCTCTCAGTTACTATGGCTACACCTTC
CDR3: CASSLALSYYGYTF
V: TRBV7-2
J: TRBJ1-2
size: -
D: -

DNA: TGTGCCAGTAGTACGGGGGGGACGATAACTGAAGCTTTCTTT
CDR3: CASSTGGTITEAFF
V: TRBV19
J: TRBJ1-1
size: -
D: -

DNA: TGTGCCAGCAGTGCAAACGGGGTTAGTAATTCACCCCTCCACTTT
CDR3: CASSANGVSNSPLHF
V: TRBV2
J: TRBJ1-6
size: -
D: -

DNA: TGTGCCAGCAGCGTAGCGGGGGGGTTTAATTCACCCCTCCACTTT
CDR3: CASSVAGGFNSPLHF
V: TRBV9
J: TRBJ1-6
size: -
D: -

DNA: TGTGCCAGCAGTTTAGCGGGAATGGGAACCTACGAGCAGTACTTC
CDR3: CASSLAGMGTYEQYF
V: TRBV27
J: TRBJ2-7
size: -
D: -

DNA: TGTGCCAGCAGGCCAACCCTCCTACTAGCGAGGGGACCCAAGGCGTACTTC
CDR3: CASRPTLLLARGPKAYF
V: TRBV2
J: TRBJ2-5
size: -
D: TRBD2

DNA: TGTGCCAGCAGTCCCCTCGGGGCGGGGCACAATGAGCAGTTCTTC
CDR3: CASSPLGAGHNEQFF
V: TRBV6-4
J: TRBJ2-1
size: -
D: -

DNA: TGTGCCAGCAGCCTGGGACTAGCTTTCCCAGATACGCAGTATTTT
CDR3: CASSLGLAFPDTQYF
V: TRBV2
J: TRBJ2-3
size: few
D: TRBD2

DNA: TGTGCAAGTCGCTCAGGATCGGTTAGGGGAGGCCCCAAGCCCTACGAGCAGTACTTC
CDR3: CASRSGSVRGGPKPYEQYF
V: TRBV12-2
J: TRBJ2-7
size: -
D: -

DNA: TGTGCCAGCAGCTTAGTGGGCCGCACAGATACGCAGTATTTT
CDR3: CASSLVGRTDTQYF
V: TRBV7-3
J: TRBJ2-3
size: -
D: -

DNA: TGTGCCAGTAGTATGATTAGCGGGAGAAATTACGAGCAGTACTTC
CDR3: CASSMISGRNYEQYF
V: TRBV19
J: TRBJ2-7
size: -
D: TRBD2

DNA: TGTGCCAGCAGCTCCAGGGGGCAGGTCCACGAGCAGTACTTC
CDR3: CASSSRGQVHEQYF
V: TRBV11-3
J: TRBJ2-7
size: -
D: TRBD1

DNA: TGTGCCAGCAGCCCAGGACAGGACAGCACAGATACGCAGTATTTT
CDR3: CASSPGQDSTDTQYF
V: TRBV7-9
J: TRBJ2-3
size: -
D: TRBD1

DNA: TGTGCCAGTAGCCGGGGGGGCAGTAGCAATCAGCCCCAGCATTTT
CDR3: CASSRGGSSNQPQHF
V: TRBV19
J: TRBJ1-5
size: -
D: -

DNA: TGTGCCAGCAGCTTGGGAACTTACGAGCAGTACTTC
CDR3: CASSLGTYEQYF
V: TRBV5-6
J: TRBJ2-7
size: -
D: -

DNA: TGTGCCAGCAGTCCCCGGGACAGAAATCAGCCCCAGCATTTT
CDR3: CASSPRDRNQPQHF
V: TRBV6-1
J: TRBJ1-5
size: -
D: TRBD1

DNA: TGTGCCAGCAGCTTAGGCCTAGCCCCCACCTACAATGAGCAGTTCTTC
CDR3: CASSLGLAPTYNEQFF
V: TRBV13
J: TRBJ2-1
size: few
D: -

DNA: TGTGCCAGCAGCGGAGATCACGGCGCCTACAATGAGCAGTTCTTC
CDR3: CASSGDHGAYNEQFF
V: TRBV7-8
J: TRBJ2-1
size: -
D: -

DNA: TGTGCCATCAGACGGGTCCTCAATCAGCCCCAGCATTTT
CDR3: CAIRRVLNQPQHF
V: TRBV10-3
J: TRBJ1-5
size: -
D: -

DNA: TGTGCCAGCAGCCCCAAAGCAAACTCCTACGAGCAGTACTTC
CDR3: CASSPKANSYEQYF
V: TRBV9
J: TRBJ2-7
size: -
D: -

DNA: TGTGCCAGCAGTGAGGGACAGGGTCGTTCCTACGAGCAGTACTTC
CDR3: CASSEGQGRSYEQYF
V: TRBV5-5
J: TRBJ2-7
size: -
D: TRBD1